This is a list of T cell receptor beta chains from one sample in a study of T cell changes during pregnancy in multiple sclerosis. Libraries were prepared by immunoSEQ multiplex PCR; TCRdb keeps only in-frame clonotypes and omits some of them. The sample contains about 75,000 clones, 94% of which appear only once. The material was CD4+ T cells from peripheral blood mononuclear cells, obtained after pregnancy. All receptors derive from a female donor with multiple sclerosis, enrolled in a pregnancy study. CDR3s include the opening cysteine and the closing phenylalanine or tryptophan. The order of the fields is CDR3 DNA, CDR3 protein, V gene, clone size, D gene, J gene. A D gene is named only where the DNA matches it firmly. Size is stated for part of the rows, as once, few or many counts, or as a class when the clone is expanded.

CDR3 DNA: TGTGCCAGCAGCTTATTCGAGACGGGAGTCACCGGGGAGCTGTTTTTT
CDR3 protein: CASSLFETGVTGELFF
V gene: TRBV11-2
clone size: NA
D gene: NA
J gene: TRBJ2-2

CDR3 DNA: TGTGCCAGCAGCTCCCGGGAGTTCCAAGAGACCCAGTACTTC
CDR3 protein: CASSSREFQETQYF
V gene: TRBV7-9
clone size: NA
D gene: NA
J gene: TRBJ2-5

CDR3 DNA: TGTGCCAGCAGCGTTGACAACCGCCCCCTGGCATATGGCTACACCTTC
CDR3 protein: CASSVDNRPLAYGYTF
V gene: TRBV11-2
clone size: NA
D gene: NA
J gene: TRBJ1-2

CDR3 DNA: TGTGCCAGCAGCATAAGGTCGGGCTCTGGAAACACCATATATTTT
CDR3 protein: CASSIRSGSGNTIYF
V gene: TRBV9
clone size: NA
D gene: NA
J gene: TRBJ1-3

CDR3 DNA: TGTGCCAGCACCCAAACTAGCACTGAAGCTTTCTTT
CDR3 protein: CASTQTSTEAFF
V gene: TRBV13
clone size: NA
D gene: NA
J gene: TRBJ1-1

CDR3 DNA: TGTGCCTGGAGTTGGTGGACTTCCTCTGGAAACACCATATATTTT
CDR3 protein: CAWSWWTSSGNTIYF
V gene: TRBV30
clone size: once
D gene: NA
J gene: TRBJ1-3

CDR3 DNA: TGTGCCAGCAGTTACTCGACGGGAGGGACTGAAGCTTTCTTT
CDR3 protein: CASSYSTGGTEAFF
V gene: TRBV6-6
clone size: NA
D gene: NA
J gene: TRBJ1-1

CDR3 DNA: TGCGCCAGCAGCTTGGACAGGGTCGAGCAGTACTTC
CDR3 protein: CASSLDRVEQYF
V gene: TRBV5-1
clone size: NA
D gene: NA
J gene: TRBJ2-7

CDR3 DNA: TGTGCCACCAGCAGAGAGGGGGCTCCAGCCAAAAACATTCAGTACTTC
CDR3 protein: CATSREGAPAKNIQYF
V gene: TRBV15
clone size: NA
D gene: NA
J gene: TRBJ2-4

CDR3 DNA: TGTGCCAGCAGTGTAAATCCCGGGACAGCGAACACTGAAGCTTTCTTT
CDR3 protein: CASSVNPGTANTEAFF
V gene: TRBV28
clone size: few
D gene: TRBD1
J gene: TRBJ1-1

CDR3 DNA: TGTGCCAGTAGTCAGGGGGGACGGACCTACGAGCAGTACTTC
CDR3 protein: CASSQGGRTYEQYF
V gene: TRBV19
clone size: once
D gene: NA
J gene: TRBJ2-7

CDR3 DNA: TGCGCCAGCAGCTTGCAGCTAGCGGGAGGGGGCGAGCAGTACTTC
CDR3 protein: CASSLQLAGGGEQYF
V gene: TRBV5-1
clone size: NA
D gene: TRBD2
J gene: TRBJ2-7

CDR3 DNA: TGTGCCAGCAGTCGAGGGACTAGTCAAGCCGGGGAGCTGTTTTTT
CDR3 protein: CASSRGTSQAGELFF
V gene: TRBV6-5
clone size: NA
D gene: TRBD2
J gene: TRBJ2-2

CDR3 DNA: TGTGCCAGCAGGGACAGGGGAAACACCATATATTTT
CDR3 protein: CASRDRGNTIYF
V gene: TRBV6-5
clone size: NA
D gene: TRBD1
J gene: TRBJ1-3

CDR3 DNA: TGTGCCAGCAGCGTAGGGGGGGGCCGGGCGCAGTTCTTC
CDR3 protein: CASSVGGGRAQFF
V gene: TRBV9
clone size: once
D gene: NA
J gene: TRBJ2-1

CDR3 DNA: TGTGCCAGCAGCCCCGGGACTAGAACCTACAATGAGCAGTTCTTC
CDR3 protein: CASSPGTRTYNEQFF
V gene: TRBV6-5
clone size: NA
D gene: TRBD2
J gene: TRBJ2-1

CDR3 DNA: TGTGCCAGCAGGACCGAGGCCCCCTCCTACGAGCAGTACTTC
CDR3 protein: CASRTEAPSYEQYF
V gene: TRBV6-6
clone size: NA
D gene: NA
J gene: TRBJ2-7

CDR3 DNA: TGTGCCAGTAGTATCGACAGGGGAAACACTGAAGCTTTCTTT
CDR3 protein: CASSIDRGNTEAFF
V gene: TRBV19
clone size: NA
D gene: TRBD1
J gene: TRBJ1-1

CDR3 DNA: TGTGCCAGCAGCGGAGGACAGGCTAATCAGCCCCAGCATTTT
CDR3 protein: CASSGGQANQPQHF
V gene: TRBV7-8
clone size: NA
D gene: TRBD1
J gene: TRBJ1-5

CDR3 DNA: TGTGCCAGCAGCGTAAGTTTTGGGCTCACAAATGAGCAGTTCTTC
CDR3 protein: CASSVSFGLTNEQFF
V gene: TRBV9
clone size: NA
D gene: NA
J gene: TRBJ2-1

CDR3 DNA: TGTGCCACCAGCAGAGCCCGGGGACAGGGGGCCGACGAGCAGTACTTC
CDR3 protein: CATSRARGQGADEQYF
V gene: TRBV15
clone size: NA
D gene: TRBD1
J gene: TRBJ2-7

CDR3 DNA: TGTGCCAGCAGCTTGATGATAGCGGGAAAACCCTACGAGCAGTACTTC
CDR3 protein: CASSLMIAGKPYEQYF
V gene: TRBV5-4
clone size: NA
D gene: TRBD2
J gene: TRBJ2-7

CDR3 DNA: TGTGCCAGCAGCCCGCCGGGACTAGCGGAATACTACGAGCAGTACTTC
CDR3 protein: CASSPPGLAEYYEQYF
V gene: TRBV7-9
clone size: NA
D gene: TRBD2
J gene: TRBJ2-7

CDR3 DNA: TGTGCCAGCAGTCGAAAAATCAATCGATTAGGACAGGGGGGAGACCCCTACGAGCAGTACTTC
CDR3 protein: CASSRKINRLGQGGDPYEQYF
V gene: TRBV14
clone size: NA
D gene: TRBD1
J gene: TRBJ2-7

CDR3 DNA: TGCGCCAGCAGCTTACCGACAGGGACGGGCGAGCAGTACTTC
CDR3 protein: CASSLPTGTGEQYF
V gene: TRBV5-1
clone size: NA
D gene: TRBD1
J gene: TRBJ2-7

CDR3 DNA: TGTGCCAGCGGGAAACGGGAGGGCCTTTGGCAGTTCTTC
CDR3 protein: CASGKREGLWQFF
V gene: TRBV2
clone size: NA
D gene: TRBD2
J gene: TRBJ2-1

CDR3 DNA: TGTGCCAGCAGTCGGACAGGGGAACCTGAAGCTTTCTTT
CDR3 protein: CASSRTGEPEAFF
V gene: TRBV28
clone size: NA
D gene: TRBD1
J gene: TRBJ1-1

CDR3 DNA: TGCGCCAGCCTCGGACTAGCCCGGGATACGCAGTATTTT
CDR3 protein: CASLGLARDTQYF
V gene: TRBV10-2
clone size: NA
D gene: TRBD2
J gene: TRBJ2-3

CDR3 DNA: TGTGCCAGTCGCAGCGGGGAAAAACTGTTTTTT
CDR3 protein: CASRSGEKLFF
V gene: TRBV19
clone size: NA
D gene: NA
J gene: TRBJ1-4

CDR3 DNA: TGTGCCAGCAGTTTACTCCGGTTTACCGGGGAGCTGTTTTTT
CDR3 protein: CASSLLRFTGELFF
V gene: TRBV28
clone size: NA
D gene: NA
J gene: TRBJ2-2

CDR3 DNA: TGTGCCAGCAGCATTCGGACAGGCAATGAGCAGTTCTTC
CDR3 protein: CASSIRTGNEQFF
V gene: TRBV7-2
clone size: NA
D gene: TRBD1
J gene: TRBJ2-1